This entry is about one T cell receptor (beta chain). CDR3 size: 15 residues. V was pared by 4 bases and J by 2 bases, with 16 bases between. CDR1 is SGHRS and CDR2 is YFSETQ in the germline V gene. The data were obtained in a study of blood T cell repertoires in COVID-19. Looking at the study overall: The study drew acute and convalescent COVID-19 samples from the United States, Italy and Spain.

The authors' processing: Researchers report that nucleated cell counts were estimated from reference gene primer amplification. The data were produced by immunoSEQ multiplex PCR, yet TCRdb's version contains in-frame clones alone and is incomplete. That table is the source of V, J and clone size, and D and trimming were worked out from the DNA. The data show around 62,000 clones, with under 95% seen just once and about 3% held by the top ten. The chain couples TRBV5-1 to TRBJ2-7, with D perhaps TRBD1 (7 bases). This receptor was taken from a man aged 65-85 years with active COVID-19. The sample was peripheral blood. The CDR3 is CASSDGPGGTYEQYF. The CDR3 coding sequence is TGCGCCAGCAGCGATGGGCCAGGGGGGACCTACGAGCAGTACTTC. The full variable domain, with the rest looked up from reference TRBV5-1 and TRBJ2-7, is KAGVTQTPRYLIKTRGQQVTLSCSPISGHRSVSWYQQTPGQGLQFLFEYFSETQRNKGNFPGRFSGRQFSNSRSEMNVSTLELGDSALYLCASSDGPGGTYEQYFGPGTRLTVT.